This T cell receptor beta chain stems from a study of spatial heterogeneity in lung cancer. Germline values: CDR1 MNHNS, CDR2 SASEGT. Trimming took off 3 bases at V and 0 bases at J, with 9 bases between the two ends. The CDR3 runs 15 residues. This clonotype was seen at least ten times. Noted time point: sample taken at primary tumor resection. Whole RNA, isolated from tumor, nontumor lung or frozen PBMC, was sequenced without prior sorting. The donor population consisted of approximately 70 patients with untreated, early-stage non-small cell lung cancer. TCRdb used MiXCR to reprocess the 5' RACE reads, holding one entry per CDR3 protein. The profile shows some 52,000 distinct CDR3 sequences, approximately 7% of them singletons.

This TCR was recovered from a female donor with early-stage non-small cell lung cancer. Sequences were derived from PBMCs, sampled at surgery. J is TRBJ1-5 and V is TRBV6-1; possibly TRBD1 for D (6 bases). The CDR3 sequence is CASSEWDTSNQPQHF. The CDR3 DNA is TGTGCCAGCAGTGAGTGGGACACTAGCAATCAGCCCCAGCATTTT.